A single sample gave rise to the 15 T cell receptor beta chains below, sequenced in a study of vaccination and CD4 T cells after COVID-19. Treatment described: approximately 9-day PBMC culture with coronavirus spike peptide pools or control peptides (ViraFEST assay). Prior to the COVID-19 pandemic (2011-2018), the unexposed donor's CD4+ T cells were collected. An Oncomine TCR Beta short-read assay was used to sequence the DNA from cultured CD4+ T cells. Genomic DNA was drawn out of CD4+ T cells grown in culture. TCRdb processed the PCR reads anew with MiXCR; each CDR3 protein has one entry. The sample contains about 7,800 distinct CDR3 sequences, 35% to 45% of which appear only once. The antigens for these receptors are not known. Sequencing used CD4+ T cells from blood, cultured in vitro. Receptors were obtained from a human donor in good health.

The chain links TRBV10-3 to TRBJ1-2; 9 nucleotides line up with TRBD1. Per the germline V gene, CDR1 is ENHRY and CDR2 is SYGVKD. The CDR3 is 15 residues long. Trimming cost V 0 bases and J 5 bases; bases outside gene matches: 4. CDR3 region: CAISESEQGAYGYTF. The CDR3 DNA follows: TGTGCCATCAGTGAGTCAGAACAGGGGGCATATGGCTACACCTTC.

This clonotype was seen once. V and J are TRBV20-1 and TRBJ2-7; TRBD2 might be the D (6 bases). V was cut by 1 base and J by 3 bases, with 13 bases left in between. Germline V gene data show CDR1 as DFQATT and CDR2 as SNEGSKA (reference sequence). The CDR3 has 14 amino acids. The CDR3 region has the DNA TGCAGTGCTAGAGGTCTAGCGAGGGACTACGAGCAGTACTTC. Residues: CSARGLARDYEQYF.

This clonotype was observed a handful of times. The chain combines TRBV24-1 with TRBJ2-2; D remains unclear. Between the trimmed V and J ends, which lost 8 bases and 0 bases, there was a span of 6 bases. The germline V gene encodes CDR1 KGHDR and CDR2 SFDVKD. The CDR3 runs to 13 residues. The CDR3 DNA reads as TGTGCCACCACCACGGCGAACACCGGGGAGCTGTTTTTT. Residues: CATTTANTGELFF.

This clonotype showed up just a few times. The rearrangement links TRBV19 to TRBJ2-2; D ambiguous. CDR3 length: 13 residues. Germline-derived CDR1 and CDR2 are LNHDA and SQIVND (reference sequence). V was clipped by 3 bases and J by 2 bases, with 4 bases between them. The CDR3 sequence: CASSIGNTGELFF. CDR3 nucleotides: TGTGCCAGTAGTATCGGCAACACCGGGGAGCTGTTTTTT.

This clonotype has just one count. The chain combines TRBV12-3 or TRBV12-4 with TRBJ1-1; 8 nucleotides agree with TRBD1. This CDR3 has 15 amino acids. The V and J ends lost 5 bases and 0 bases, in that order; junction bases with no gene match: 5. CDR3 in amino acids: CASSPRTGLNTEAFF. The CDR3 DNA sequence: TGTGCCAGCAGTCCAAGGACAGGGCTGAACACTGAAGCTTTCTTT.

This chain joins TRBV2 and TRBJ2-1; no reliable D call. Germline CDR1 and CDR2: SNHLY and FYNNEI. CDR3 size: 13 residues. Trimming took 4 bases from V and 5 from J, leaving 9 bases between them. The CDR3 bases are TGTGCCAGCAGTGTCAGTCAGAACAATGAGCAGTTCTTC. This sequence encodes CASSVSQNNEQFF.

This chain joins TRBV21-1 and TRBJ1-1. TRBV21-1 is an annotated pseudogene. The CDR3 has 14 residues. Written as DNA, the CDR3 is TGTGCCAGCAGCAAAGCAATACGGGCCCCTGAAGCTTTCTTT. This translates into CASSKAIRAPEAFF.

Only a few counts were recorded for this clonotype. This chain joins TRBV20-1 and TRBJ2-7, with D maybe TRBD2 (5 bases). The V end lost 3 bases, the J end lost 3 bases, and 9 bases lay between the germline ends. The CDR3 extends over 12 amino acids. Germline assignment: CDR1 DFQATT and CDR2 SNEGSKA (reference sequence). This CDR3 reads CSASISDYEQYF. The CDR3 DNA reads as TGCAGTGCTAGCATTAGCGACTACGAGCAGTACTTC.

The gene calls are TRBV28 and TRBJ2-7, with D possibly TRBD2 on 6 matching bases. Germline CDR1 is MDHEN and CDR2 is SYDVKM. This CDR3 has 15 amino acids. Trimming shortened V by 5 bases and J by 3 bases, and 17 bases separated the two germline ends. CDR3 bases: TGTGCCAGCAGTCGCCGGGGGAGGATGGACTACGAGCAGTACTTC. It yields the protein CASSRRGRMDYEQYF.

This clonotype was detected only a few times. In DNA, the CDR3 is TGTGCCAGTAGTAGGGGCGGGAACACCGGGGAGCTGTTTTTT. As protein: CASSRGGNTGELFF. The chain carries TRBV19 and TRBJ2-2, with D maybe TRBD1 (5 bases). Trimming cost V 4 bases and J 1 base, with 7 bases left between them. Germline V lookup: CDR1 LNHDA, CDR2 SQIVND (reference sequence). This CDR3 is 14 amino acids long.

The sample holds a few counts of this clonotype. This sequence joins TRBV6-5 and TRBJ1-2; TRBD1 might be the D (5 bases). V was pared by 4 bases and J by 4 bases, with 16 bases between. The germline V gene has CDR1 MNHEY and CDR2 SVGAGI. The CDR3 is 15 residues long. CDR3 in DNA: TGTGCCAGCAGTTCCCCGACGACAGCATTCTATGGCTACACCTTC. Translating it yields CASSSPTTAFYGYTF.

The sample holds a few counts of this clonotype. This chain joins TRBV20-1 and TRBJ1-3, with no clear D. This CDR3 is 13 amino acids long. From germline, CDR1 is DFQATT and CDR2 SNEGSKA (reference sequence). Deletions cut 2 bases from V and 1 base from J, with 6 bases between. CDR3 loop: CSARRLSGNTIYF. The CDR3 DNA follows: TGCAGTGCTAGAAGGCTTTCTGGAAACACCATATATTTT.

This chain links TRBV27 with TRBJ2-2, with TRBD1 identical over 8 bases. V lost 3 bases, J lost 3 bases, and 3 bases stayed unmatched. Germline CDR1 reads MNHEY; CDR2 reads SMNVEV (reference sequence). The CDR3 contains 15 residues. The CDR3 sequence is CASSFWTGYTGELFF. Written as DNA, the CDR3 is TGTGCCAGCAGTTTTTGGACAGGGTACACCGGGGAGCTGTTTTTT.

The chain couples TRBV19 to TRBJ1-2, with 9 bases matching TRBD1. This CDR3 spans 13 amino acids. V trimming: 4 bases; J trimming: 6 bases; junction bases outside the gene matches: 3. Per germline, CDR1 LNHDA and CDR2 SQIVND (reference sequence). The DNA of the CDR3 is TGTGCCAGTAGTAGGGGACAGGGAAATGGCTACACCTTC. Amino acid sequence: CASSRGQGNGYTF.

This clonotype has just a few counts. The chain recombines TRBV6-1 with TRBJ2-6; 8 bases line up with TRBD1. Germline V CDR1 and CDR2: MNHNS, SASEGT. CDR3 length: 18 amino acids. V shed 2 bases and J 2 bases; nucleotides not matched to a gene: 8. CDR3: CASSEWAGGRPGANVLTF. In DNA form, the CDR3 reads TGTGCCAGCAGTGAATGGGCAGGGGGCAGGCCTGGGGCCAACGTCCTGACTTTC.